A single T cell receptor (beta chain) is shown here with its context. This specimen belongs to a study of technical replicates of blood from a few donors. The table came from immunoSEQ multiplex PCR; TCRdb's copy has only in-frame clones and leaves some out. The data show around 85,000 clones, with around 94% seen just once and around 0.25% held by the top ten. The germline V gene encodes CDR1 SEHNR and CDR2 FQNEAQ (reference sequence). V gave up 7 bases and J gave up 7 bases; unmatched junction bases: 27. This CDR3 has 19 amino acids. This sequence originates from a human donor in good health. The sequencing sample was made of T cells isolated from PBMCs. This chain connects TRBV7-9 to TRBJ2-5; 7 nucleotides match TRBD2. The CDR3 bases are TGTGCCAGCACCCTTACAAGGGACTACACGATTAAAAAAAAAGGGACCCAGTACTTC. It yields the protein CASTLTRDYTIKKKGTQYF.